This T cell receptor (beta chain) was identified during a study of CXCR3-negative and CXCR3-positive naive CD8 T cells. The study's findings and limits: Greater hydrophobicity was found in TRB CDR3s of CXCR3-positive naive cells than of CXCR3-negative naive cells.

As regards this clonotype: Its antigen is unidentified.

With UMI labels, 5' RACE was used to prepare the TRB cDNA libraries. TCRdb reprocessed the 5' RACE reads and reports one entry per CDR3 protein, with no DNA. The listing records about 130,000 distinct CDR3 sequences. The CDR3 loop spans 15 amino acids. The receptor was isolated from a human donor in good health. Some clones in this sample may be carry-over from other donors' samples. The chain recombines TRBV12-3 or TRBV12-4 with TRBJ2-7. The sequenced sample consisted of naive CXCR3+ CD8+ T cells from blood. Subset denoted: CD45RO-CCR7+CD27+CD95- naive CD8+ T cells expressing CXCR3 (TNR3+). CDR3 region: CASSLAGQSSYEQYF.